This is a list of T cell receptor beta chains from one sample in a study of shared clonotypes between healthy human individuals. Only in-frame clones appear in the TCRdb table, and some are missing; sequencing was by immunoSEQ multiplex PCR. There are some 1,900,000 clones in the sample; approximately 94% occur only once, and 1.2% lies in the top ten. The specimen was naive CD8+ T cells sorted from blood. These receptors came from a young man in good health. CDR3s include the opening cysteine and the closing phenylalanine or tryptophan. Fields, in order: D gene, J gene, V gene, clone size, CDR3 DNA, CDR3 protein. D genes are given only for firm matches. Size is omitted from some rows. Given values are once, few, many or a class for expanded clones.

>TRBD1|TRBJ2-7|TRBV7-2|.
TGTGCCAGCAGCTCGCGATCCCAGGGGGCGCCGGTATACGAGCAGTACTTC
CASSSRSQGAPVYEQYF
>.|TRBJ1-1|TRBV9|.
TGTGCCAGCAGCGTAGGGGGAATGGGCACTGAAGCTTTCTTT
CASSVGGMGTEAFF
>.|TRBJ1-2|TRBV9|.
TGTGCCAGCAGCGTAGAGGGGGGCGCATATGGCTACACCTTC
CASSVEGGAYGYTF
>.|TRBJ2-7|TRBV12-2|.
TGTGCAAGTCGCTTTTCCCCCTGCCGGGACAGGGGTACGTACGAGCAGTACTTC
CASRFSPCRDRGTYEQYF
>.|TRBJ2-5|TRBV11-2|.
TGTGCCAGCAGGGGTTACCAAGAGACCCAGTACTTC
CASRGYQETQYF
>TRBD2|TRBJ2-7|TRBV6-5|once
TGTGCCAGCAGCCACACTAGCGGCTCCTACGAGCAGTACTTC
CASSHTSGSYEQYF
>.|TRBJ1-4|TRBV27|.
TGTGCCAGCAGTTTACACGCTAATGAAAAACTGTTTTTT
CASSLHANEKLFF
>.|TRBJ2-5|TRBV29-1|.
TGCAGCGTTGAAGGGATCAGGGAGATCGGAGAGACCCAGTACTTC
CSVEGIREIGETQYF
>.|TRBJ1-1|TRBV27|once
TGTGCCAGCAGTCCAAGACAGGTGAACACTGAAGCTTTCTTT
CASSPRQVNTEAFF
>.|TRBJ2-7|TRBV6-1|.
TGTGCCAGCAGTGAATTTCCTGGGAGCTCCTACGAGCAGTACTTC
CASSEFPGSSYEQYF